These 2 T cell receptor beta chains share one sample of origin, sequenced in a study of response to subunit inactivated influenza vaccine. TCRdb ran MiXCR on the RT-PCR reads and lists one entry per CDR3 protein. The data contain more than 200,000 distinct CDR3 sequences, 9% to 15% of them singletons. The sequences come from non-naive T cells sorted from PBMCs, collected 14 days before vaccination. The origin of the receptors is a man aged 50-60 years who received an inactivated influenza vaccine.

The rearrangement uses TRBV12-3 or TRBV12-4 and TRBJ2-3; no reliable D call. The CDR3 consists of 11 residues. Trimming pared 3 bases from V and 8 bases from J, leaving 6 bases between. Here the CDR3 reads CASSLTFTQYF. In DNA form, the CDR3 reads TGTGCCAGCAGTTTGACGTTTACGCAGTATTTT.

V and J are TRBV7-2 and TRBJ2-5; D not resolved. This CDR3 has 13 amino acids. Germline V lookup: CDR1 SGHTA, CDR2 FQGNSA. Trimming left V 5 bases short and J 2 bases short, with 9 bases between. The CDR3 spells CASSLGTQETQYF. CDR3 nucleotides: TGTGCCAGCAGCCTGGGAACTCAAGAGACCCAGTACTTC.